The 27 T cell receptor beta chains reported below all come from one sample, sequenced in a study of blood T cell repertoires in COVID-19. Method: immunoSEQ multiplex PCR; TCRdb's copy keeps in-frame clones and lacks some. In the table there are about 120,000 clones, less than 90% of which are singletons. The specimen was peripheral blood. Receptors originate from a man aged 30 to 45 with acute or convalescent COVID-19.

V is TRBV27 and J is TRBJ1-1, with D possibly TRBD1 on 6 matching bases. Germline CDR1 is MNHEY and CDR2 is SMNVEV (reference sequence). V gave up 8 bases and J gave up 3 bases, with 16 bases separating them. The CDR3 is 14 amino acids. CDR3 sequence reads: CASGGAPEDTEAFF. The CDR3, as DNA: TGTGCCAGCGGGGGGGCGCCCGAAGACACTGAAGCTTTCTTT.

The genes are TRBV27 and TRBJ2-3, with 13 bases that match TRBD2. This CDR3 region has 16 residues. The V and J ends lost 3 bases and 2 bases, in that order; junction bases with no gene match: 2. CDR1 is MNHEY and CDR2 is SMNVEV in the germline V gene (reference sequence). The CDR3 reads CASSLTSGGFTDTQYF. CDR3 sequence (DNA): TGTGCCAGCAGTTTGACTAGCGGGGGGTTCACAGATACGCAGTATTTT.

CDR3 sequence: CASSLSGQPNTDTQYF. CDR3 nucleotides: TGTGCCAGCAGCTTAAGCGGGCAGCCGAACACAGATACGCAGTATTTT. The chain has TRBV7-3 and TRBJ2-3; tentatively, D is TRBD2 (5 bases). CDR1 SGHTA and CDR2 FQGTGA come from the germline V gene. The V end lost 1 base, the J end lost 2 bases, and 13 bases lay between the germline ends. This CDR3 has 16 residues.

The J gene is TRBJ1-1, the V gene TRBV12-3 or TRBV12-4; D is undetermined. Trimming removed 2 bases from V and 6 bases from J, with 7 bases in between. The CDR3 has 12 amino acids. CDR3 sequence reads: CASSLTGAEAFF. The CDR3 DNA sequence: TGTGCCAGCAGTTTAACCGGGGCTGAAGCTTTCTTT.

The CDR3 DNA is TGTGCCAGCAGTTACGAGGCCGGGGAGCTGTTTTTT. Protein sequence: CASSYEAGELFF. The V gene is TRBV6-5, the J gene TRBJ2-2, with D hard to call. CDR3 length equals 12 residues. V was pared by 2 bases and J by 6 bases, with 4 bases between. Germline lookup yields CDR1 MNHEY and CDR2 SVGAGI.

The gene calls are TRBV4-2 and TRBJ2-7, with TRBD1 matching 12 bases. The germline CDR1 and CDR2 sequences are LGHNA and YNFKEQ. The length of the CDR3 is 15 residues. Germline trimming cut 3 bases from V and 5 bases from J; bases unmatched to any gene: 5. The CDR3 DNA sequence: TGTGCCAGCAGCCACCCGGGACAGGGGGCCCACGAGCAGTACTTC. This encodes CASSHPGQGAHEQYF.

The V and J genes are TRBV6-5 and TRBJ2-1; D is perhaps TRBD2 (6 bases). Looked up from germline, CDR1 is MNHEY and CDR2 is SVGAGI. Trimming removed 8 bases from V and 0 bases from J, with 14 bases in between. The CDR3 sequence is 15 residues long. The CDR3 loop reads CASRDFVGSYNEQFF. CDR3 DNA: TGTGCCAGCCGGGACTTCGTCGGCTCCTACAATGAGCAGTTCTTC.

This clone was detected only a few times. The V call is TRBV5-5, the J call TRBJ1-5, with 7 bases lining up with TRBD1. This CDR3 spans 15 amino acids. Trimming at V came to 0 bases and at J to 5 bases, leaving 5 bases not matched to a gene. Germline-derived CDR1 and CDR2 are SGHKS and YYEKEE (reference sequence). The CDR3 DNA sequence: TGTGCCAGCAGCTTGGAAGGCAGGGGGGATCAGCCCCAGCATTTT. This codes for CASSLEGRGDQPQHF. The full variable domain, with the rest looked up from reference TRBV5-5 and TRBJ1-5, is DAGVTQSPTHLIKTRGQQVTLRCSPISGHKSVSWYQQVLGQGPQFIFQYYEKEERGRGNFPDRFSARQFPNYSSELNVNALLLGDSALYLCASSLEGRGDQPQHFGDGTRLSIL.

The rearrangement joins TRBV9 to TRBJ1-3; D may be TRBD1 (5 bases). V shed 0 bases and J shed 0 bases, with 10 bases lying between them. This CDR3 region has 16 residues. In germline, CDR1 is SGDLS, CDR2 YYNGEE. This CDR3 reads CASSVGQGLSGNTIYF. DNA of the CDR3: TGTGCCAGCAGCGTAGGGCAGGGCCTCTCTGGAAACACCATATATTTT. Full variable domain (rest looked up from reference TRBV9 and TRBJ1-3): DSGVTQTPKHLITATGQRVTLRCSPRSGDLSVYWYQQSLDQGLQFLIQYYNGEERAKGNILERFSAQQFPDLHSELNLSSLELGDSALYFCASSVGQGLSGNTIYFGEGSWLTVV.

The rearrangement joins TRBV3-1 (or the pseudogene TRBV3-2) to TRBJ1-1; D call uncertain. The CDR3 sequence is 14 residues long. The germline V and J ends were trimmed by 4 bases and 3 bases, with 12 bases remaining between them. Germline CDR1 and CDR2: LGHDT and YNNKEL (reference sequence). Written as DNA, the CDR3 is TGTGCCAGCAGCCTAAGAGACTTCGACACTGAAGCTTTCTTT. It translates to CASSLRDFDTEAFF.

This clone appeared once. The gene calls are TRBV5-1 and TRBJ1-6; D unclear. The length of the CDR3 is 14 residues. From germline, CDR1 is SGHRS and CDR2 YFSETQ. With 1 base removed from V and 7 bases from J, the gap between germline ends came to 9 bases. CDR3 residues: CASSLSGLNSPLHF. DNA of the CDR3: TGCGCCAGCAGCTTGTCCGGACTGAATTCACCCCTCCACTTT.

This sequence joins TRBV14 and TRBJ1-6, with D unclear. Trimming removed 0 bases from V and 8 bases from J, with 5 bases in between. The CDR3 has 13 residues. The germline V gene has CDR1 SGHDN and CDR2 FVKESK. The CDR3 sequence: CASSQEAYSPLHF. The CDR3 DNA follows: TGTGCCAGCAGCCAAGAAGCCTATTCACCCCTCCACTTT.

This chain uses TRBV3-1 (or the pseudogene TRBV3-2) with TRBJ1-2, with D tentatively TRBD1 (6 bases). Germline lookup yields CDR1 LGHDT and CDR2 YNNKEL (reference sequence). The V end lost 4 bases, the J end lost 3 bases, and 15 bases lay between the germline ends. The CDR3 contains 15 residues. The CDR3 spells CASSPPGGSDYGYTF. The CDR3 coding sequence is TGTGCCAGCAGCCCCCCGGGGGGCTCAGACTATGGCTACACCTTC.

The chain employs TRBV4-3 and TRBJ1-4, with 7 bases matching TRBD1. The germline V gene has CDR1 LGHNA and CDR2 YSLEER. Losses at the gene ends were 0 bases for V and 5 bases for J; bases not matched to a gene: 9. There are 17 residues in the CDR3. In DNA, the CDR3 is TGCGCCAGCAGCCAAGAGGGGGCGGGGACAGTGAATGAAAAACTGTTTTTT. Translated: CASSQEGAGTVNEKLFF.

This chain connects TRBV21-1 to TRBJ2-5; the table assigns TRBD2, which was not confirmed against the DNA. TRBV21-1 is a documented pseudogene. The CDR3 is 13 amino acids. The CDR3 region has the DNA TGTGCCAGCAGCAAAGTACCGGGGAAGACCCAGTACTTC. It is translated as CASSKVPGKTQYF.

The chain joins TRBV19 to TRBJ2-2; D is undetermined. V lost 3 bases to trimming and J lost 3 bases, with 11 bases between them. The CDR3 is 15 residues long. Germline CDR1 LNHDA, CDR2 SQIVND (reference sequence). The DNA of the CDR3 is TGTGCCAGTAGTATCTGGGCCCTCGACACCGGGGAGCTGTTTTTT. It translates to CASSIWALDTGELFF. Full variable domain (remainder filled in from reference TRBV19 and TRBJ2-2): DGGITQSPKYLFRKEGQNVTLSCEQNLNHDAMYWYRQDPGQGLRLIYYSQIVNDFQKGDIAEGYSVSREKKESFPLTVTSAQKNPTAFYLCASSIWALDTGELFFGEGSRLTVL.

The CDR3: CASRQTGGSSPLHF. DNA of the CDR3: TGTGCCAGCAGACAAACAGGGGGCAGTTCACCCCTCCACTTT. The chain links TRBV6-6 to TRBJ1-6; 9 bases fit TRBD1. CDR3 size: 14 residues. V gave up 6 bases and J gave up 9 bases; unmatched junction bases: 6. CDR1 MNHNY and CDR2 SVGAGI come from the germline V gene (reference sequence).

This clone was picked up a small number of times. The chain recombines TRBV4-3 with TRBJ2-2; 9 bases agree with TRBD1. V lost 2 bases, J lost 3 bases, and 1 base stayed unmatched. Per germline, CDR1 LGHNA and CDR2 YSLEER. The CDR3 is 15 amino acids. CDR3 coding DNA: TGCGCCAGCAGCCAATGGACAGGGGACACCGGGGAGCTGTTTTTT. Translating it yields CASSQWTGDTGELFF.

The genes are TRBV4-3 and TRBJ2-2, with D possibly being TRBD1 (5 bases). The CDR3 length is 16 residues. Germline assignment: CDR1 LGHNA and CDR2 YSLEER. Trimming took off 4 bases at V and 4 bases at J, with 16 bases between the two ends. CDR3 region: CASSPSAGPSTGELFF. As DNA, the CDR3 is TGCGCCAGCAGCCCCTCCGCAGGGCCCAGCACCGGGGAGCTGTTTTTT.

The CDR3 here is CASSLSSGTPGEAFF. CDR3 bases: TGTGCCAGCAGTTTATCGAGTGGCACCCCGGGGGAGGCTTTCTTT. This chain connects TRBV27 to TRBJ1-1, with TRBD1 as a possible D gene (5 bases). Germline assignment: CDR1 MNHEY and CDR2 SMNVEV (reference sequence). V was clipped by 0 bases and J by 11 bases, with 19 bases between them. The CDR3 runs to 15 residues.

J is TRBJ1-1 and V is TRBV21-1. TRBV21-1 is annotated as a pseudogene. The CDR3 covers 14 residues. The CDR3: CASGPGGEDTEAFF. The DNA of the CDR3 is TGTGCCAGCGGCCCCGGGGGGGAGGACACTGAAGCTTTCTTT.

The V call is TRBV13, the J call TRBJ2-3; 9 bases map to TRBD1. CDR1 and CDR2 (germline): PRHDT, FYEKMQ (reference sequence). The CDR3 has 15 amino acids. The V and J ends lost 5 bases and 4 bases, in that order; junction bases with no gene match: 7. The CDR3, as DNA: TGTGCCAGCAGCCCCGGGACAGGGTTTGCAGATACGCAGTATTTT. This encodes CASSPGTGFADTQYF.

This chain links TRBV5-1 with TRBJ2-1; D remains unclear. Between the trimmed V and J ends, which lost 3 bases and 3 bases, there was a span of 13 bases. This CDR3 contains 15 residues. The germline CDR1 and CDR2 sequences are SGHRS and YFSETQ. CDR3 in amino acids: CASSYETEIYNEQFF. In DNA form, the CDR3 reads TGCGCCAGCAGCTATGAGACTGAAATCTACAATGAGCAGTTCTTC.

J is TRBJ1-5 and V is TRBV28; 7 bases align to TRBD1. This CDR3 has 14 amino acids. Germline assignment: CDR1 MDHEN and CDR2 SYDVKM. The J segment lost 7 bases and the V segment lost 2 bases, leaving 5 bases of the junction unmatched. DNA of the CDR3: TGTGCCAGCAGTTTAGGGACAGTCAACCAGCCCCAGCATTTT. This gives the protein CASSLGTVNQPQHF.

The chain carries TRBV3-1 (or the pseudogene TRBV3-2) and TRBJ1-1; D gene ambiguous. Between the trimmed V and J ends, which lost 7 bases and 8 bases, there was a span of 17 bases. The germline CDR1 and CDR2 sequences are LGHDT and YNNKEL (reference sequence). This CDR3 region has 13 residues. The CDR3 bases are TGTGCCAGCACCTCAAGGCTAGGTGTCGAAGCTTTCTTT. Its translation: CASTSRLGVEAFF.

The chain uses TRBV6-6 and TRBJ2-2; D not resolved. The CDR3 is 12 residues long. CDR1 is MNHNY and CDR2 is SVGAGI in the germline V gene (reference sequence). Trimming took 6 bases from V and 2 from J, leaving 4 bases between them. CDR3 bases: TGTGCCAGCAGCCTCAACACCGGGGAGCTGTTTTTT. Protein: CASSLNTGELFF.

The J gene is TRBJ2-5, the V gene TRBV4-1, with 9 bases matching TRBD2. Trimming at V came to 0 bases and at J to 3 bases, leaving 8 bases not matched to a gene. CDR1 is MGHRA, CDR2 YSYEKL, per germline. The CDR3 loop spans 17 amino acids. DNA for the CDR3: TGCGCCAGCAGCCAAGACTCGCGGGAGGGCCGGGAAGAGACCCAGTACTTC. It yields the protein CASSQDSREGREETQYF.